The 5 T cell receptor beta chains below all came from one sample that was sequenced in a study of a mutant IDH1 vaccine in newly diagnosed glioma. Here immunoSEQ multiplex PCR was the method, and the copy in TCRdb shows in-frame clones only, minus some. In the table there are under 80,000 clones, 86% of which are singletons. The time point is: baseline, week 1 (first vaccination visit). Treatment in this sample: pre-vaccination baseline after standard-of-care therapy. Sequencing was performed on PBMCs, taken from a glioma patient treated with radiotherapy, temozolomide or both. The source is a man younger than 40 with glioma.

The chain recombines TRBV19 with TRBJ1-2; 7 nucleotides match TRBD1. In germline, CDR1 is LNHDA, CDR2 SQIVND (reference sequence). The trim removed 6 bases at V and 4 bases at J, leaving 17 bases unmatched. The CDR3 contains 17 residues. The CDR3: CASSHPGQGTVRYGYTF. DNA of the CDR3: TGTGCCAGTAGCCACCCGGGGCAGGGGACAGTCCGCTATGGCTACACCTTC.

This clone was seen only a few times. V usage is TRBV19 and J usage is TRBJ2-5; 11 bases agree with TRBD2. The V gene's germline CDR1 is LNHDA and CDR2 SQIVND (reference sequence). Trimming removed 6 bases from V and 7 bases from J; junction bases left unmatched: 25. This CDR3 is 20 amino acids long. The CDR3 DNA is TGTGCCAGTAGCGCTTGGCCGACTAGCGGGGAAGGCCGACGCAGATGGACCCAGTACTTC. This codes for CASSAWPTSGEGRRRWTQYF.

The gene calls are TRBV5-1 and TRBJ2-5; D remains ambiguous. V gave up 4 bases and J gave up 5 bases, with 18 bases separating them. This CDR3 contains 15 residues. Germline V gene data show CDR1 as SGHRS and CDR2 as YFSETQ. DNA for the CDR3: TGCGCCAGCAGCGTAACCGGGCCCTCATCCGAGACCCAGTACTTC. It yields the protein CASSVTGPSSETQYF.

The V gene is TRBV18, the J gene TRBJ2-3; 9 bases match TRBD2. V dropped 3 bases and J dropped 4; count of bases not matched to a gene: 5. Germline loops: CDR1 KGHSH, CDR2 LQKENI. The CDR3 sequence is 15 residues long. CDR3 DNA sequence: TGTGCCAGCTCACCCGGACTAGCGAGACCAGATACGCAGTATTTT. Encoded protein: CASSPGLARPDTQYF.

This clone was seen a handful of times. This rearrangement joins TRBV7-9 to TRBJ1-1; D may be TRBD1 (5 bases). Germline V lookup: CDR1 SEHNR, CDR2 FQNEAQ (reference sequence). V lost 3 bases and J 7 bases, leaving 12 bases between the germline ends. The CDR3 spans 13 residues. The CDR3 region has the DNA TGTGCCAGCAGCTTGTCAGGGATTCTTGAAGCTTTCTTT. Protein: CASSLSGILEAFF.